Detailed here is one T cell receptor (beta chain). Its antigen is unidentified. The data belong to a study of cytomegalovirus exposure and HLA in healthy donors. Study conclusions and caveats: Previously analyzed data showed that most TCR beta V segments were productive at a frequency of about 87% or about 30%.

After removal of 9 bases from V and 4 bases from J, the junction contained 15 bases not matched to a gene. Germline CDR1 is LNHDA and CDR2 is SQIVND (reference sequence). The CDR3 is 16 amino acids. PCR primers comprised 60 Vbeta and 13 Jbeta primers. Clones were read by immunoSEQ multiplex PCR, and TCRdb kept only the in-frame ones, dropping some. The profile covers 85,000 to 130,000 clones, with less than 85% appearing a single time and under 4% taken by the ten largest. Specimen: PBMCs. V and J are TRBV19 and TRBJ1-2, with 9 nucleotides matching TRBD1. This clonotype was obtained from a man between 60 and 70 years old in good health and CMV-seronegative. CDR3 residues: CASTGTGRGLGYGYTF. The CDR3 region has the DNA TGTGCCAGCACCGGGACAGGGAGGGGCCTAGGCTATGGCTACACCTTC.